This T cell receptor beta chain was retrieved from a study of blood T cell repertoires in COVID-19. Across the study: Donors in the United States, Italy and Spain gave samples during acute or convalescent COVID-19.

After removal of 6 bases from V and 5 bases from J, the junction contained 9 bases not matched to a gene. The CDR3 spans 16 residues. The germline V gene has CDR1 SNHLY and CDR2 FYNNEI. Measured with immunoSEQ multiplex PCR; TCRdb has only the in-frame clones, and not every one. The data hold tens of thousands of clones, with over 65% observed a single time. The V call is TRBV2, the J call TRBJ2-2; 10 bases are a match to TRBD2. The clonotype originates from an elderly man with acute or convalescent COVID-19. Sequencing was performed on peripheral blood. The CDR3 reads CASRLGLASRTGELFF. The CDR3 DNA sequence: TGTGCCAGCAGGTTGGGACTAGCGTCTCGGACCGGGGAGCTGTTTTTT. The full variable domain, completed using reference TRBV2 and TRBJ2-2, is EPEVTQTPSHQVTQMGQEVILRCVPISNHLYFYWYRQILGQKVEFLVSFYNNEISEKSEIFDDQFSVERPDGSNFTLKIRSTKLEDSAMYFCASRLGLASRTGELFFGEGSRLTVL.